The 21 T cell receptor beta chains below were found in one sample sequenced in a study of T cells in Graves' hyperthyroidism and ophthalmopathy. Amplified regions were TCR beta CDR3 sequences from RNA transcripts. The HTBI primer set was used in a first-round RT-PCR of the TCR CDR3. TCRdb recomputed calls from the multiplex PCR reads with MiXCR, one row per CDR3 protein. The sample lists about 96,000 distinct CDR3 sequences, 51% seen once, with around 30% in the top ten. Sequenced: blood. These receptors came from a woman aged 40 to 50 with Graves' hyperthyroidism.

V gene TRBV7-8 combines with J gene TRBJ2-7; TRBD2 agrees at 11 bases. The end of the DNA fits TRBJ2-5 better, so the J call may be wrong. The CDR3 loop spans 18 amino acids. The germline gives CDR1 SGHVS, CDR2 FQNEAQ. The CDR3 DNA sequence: TGTGCCAGCAGCCTCGGGTTAGCGGGAGGGCCTAGGGAAGAGACCCAGTACTTC. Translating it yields CASSLGLAGGPREETQYF.

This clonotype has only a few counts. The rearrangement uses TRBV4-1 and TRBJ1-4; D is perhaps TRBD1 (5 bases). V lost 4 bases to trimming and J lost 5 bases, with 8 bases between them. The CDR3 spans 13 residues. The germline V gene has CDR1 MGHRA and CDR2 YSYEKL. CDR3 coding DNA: TGCGCCAGCAGCCGGGACGCAAATGAAAAACTGTTTTTT. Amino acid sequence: CASSRDANEKLFF.

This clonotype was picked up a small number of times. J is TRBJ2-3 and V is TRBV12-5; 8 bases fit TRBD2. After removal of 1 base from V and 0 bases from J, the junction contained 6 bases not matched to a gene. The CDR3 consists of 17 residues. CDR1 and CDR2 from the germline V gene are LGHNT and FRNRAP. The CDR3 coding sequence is TGTGCTAGTGGTTTGGGCGGGAGGTTGAGGAGCACAGATACGCAGTATTTT. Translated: CASGLGGRLRSTDTQYF.

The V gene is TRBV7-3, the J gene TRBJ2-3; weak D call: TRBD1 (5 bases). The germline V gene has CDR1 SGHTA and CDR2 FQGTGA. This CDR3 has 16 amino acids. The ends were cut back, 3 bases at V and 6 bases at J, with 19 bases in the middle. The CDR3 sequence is CASSFPGPGMGDTQYF. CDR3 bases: TGTGCCAGCAGCTTCCCGGGCCCAGGGATGGGGGATACGCAGTATTTT.

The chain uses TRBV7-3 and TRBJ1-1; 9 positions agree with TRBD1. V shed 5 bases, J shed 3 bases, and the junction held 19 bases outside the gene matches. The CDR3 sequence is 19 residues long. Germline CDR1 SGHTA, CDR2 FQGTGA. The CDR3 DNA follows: TGTGCCAGCAGCCTCCTCTCGGGACAGGGACCTCACATGGACACTGAAGCTTTCTTT. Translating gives CASSLLSGQGPHMDTEAFF.

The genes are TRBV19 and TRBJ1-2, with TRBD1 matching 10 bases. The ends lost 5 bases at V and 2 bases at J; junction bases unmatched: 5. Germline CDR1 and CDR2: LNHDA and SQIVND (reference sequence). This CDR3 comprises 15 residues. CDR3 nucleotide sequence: TGTGCCAGTAGTCGTGCGGGACAGGGGAACTATGGCTACACCTTC. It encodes CASSRAGQGNYGYTF.

CDR3 loop: CASSRETGAEKLFF. CDR3 DNA: TGTGCCAGCAGCAGAGAGACAGGCGCCGAAAAACTGTTTTTT. The genes are TRBV9 and TRBJ1-4, with a possible D match to TRBD1 (6 bases). CDR3 size: 14 residues. V dropped 4 bases and J dropped 8 bases, with 15 bases sitting between them. In germline, CDR1 is SGDLS, CDR2 YYNGEE.

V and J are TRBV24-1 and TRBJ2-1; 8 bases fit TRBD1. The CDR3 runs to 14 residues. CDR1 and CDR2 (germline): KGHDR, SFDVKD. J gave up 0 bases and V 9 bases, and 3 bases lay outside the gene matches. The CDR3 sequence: CATRTGHSYNEQFF. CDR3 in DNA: TGTGCCACCCGGACAGGGCACTCCTACAATGAGCAGTTCTTC.

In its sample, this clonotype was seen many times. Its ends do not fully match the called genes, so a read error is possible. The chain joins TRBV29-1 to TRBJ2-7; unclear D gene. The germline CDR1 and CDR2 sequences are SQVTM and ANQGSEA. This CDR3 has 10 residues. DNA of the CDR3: TGCAGCGTTGAGGGTGGGCACGAGCACTTC. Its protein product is CSVEGGHEHF.

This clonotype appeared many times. The CDR3 DNA follows: TGCGCCAGCAGCTCGGGGACAGGGAAGCCGGTCGAGACCCAGTACTTC. Its protein product is CASSSGTGKPVETQYF. V is TRBV5-1 and J is TRBJ2-5, with 9 bases that match TRBD1. The trim removed 3 bases at V and 5 bases at J, leaving 11 bases unmatched. Looked up from germline, CDR1 is SGHRS and CDR2 is YFSETQ. The CDR3 sequence is 16 residues long.

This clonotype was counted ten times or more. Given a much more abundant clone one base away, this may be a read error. CDR3 sequence: CASNFRPNTEAFF. As DNA, the CDR3 is TGCGCCAGCAACTTTAGACCGAACACTGAAGCTTTCTTT. This chain connects TRBV5-1 to TRBJ1-1; no clear D gene. This CDR3 is built from 13 residues. V lost 6 bases to trimming and J lost 1 base, with 10 bases between them. Germline V gives CDR1 SGHRS, CDR2 YFSETQ.

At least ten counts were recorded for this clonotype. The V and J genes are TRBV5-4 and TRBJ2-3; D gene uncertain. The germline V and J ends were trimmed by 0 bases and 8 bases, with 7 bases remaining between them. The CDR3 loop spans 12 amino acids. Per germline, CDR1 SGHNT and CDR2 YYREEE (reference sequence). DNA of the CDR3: TGTGCCAGCAGCTTGGGGGCAGGTACGCAGTATTTT. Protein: CASSLGAGTQYF.

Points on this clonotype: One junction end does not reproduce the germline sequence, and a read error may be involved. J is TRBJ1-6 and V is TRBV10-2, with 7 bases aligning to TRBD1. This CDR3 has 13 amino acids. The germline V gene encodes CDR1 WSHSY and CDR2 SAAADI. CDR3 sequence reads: CASSQGGRSPLHF. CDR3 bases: TGTGCCAGCAGCCAAGGGGGCCGTTCACCCCTCCACTTT.

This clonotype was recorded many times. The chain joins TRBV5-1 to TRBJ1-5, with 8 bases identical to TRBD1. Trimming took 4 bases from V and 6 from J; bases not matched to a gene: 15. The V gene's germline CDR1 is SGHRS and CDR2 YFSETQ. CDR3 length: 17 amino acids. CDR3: CASSPPPGQVNGQPQHF. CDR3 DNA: TGCGCCAGCAGCCCGCCCCCGGGACAGGTGAACGGTCAGCCCCAGCATTTT.

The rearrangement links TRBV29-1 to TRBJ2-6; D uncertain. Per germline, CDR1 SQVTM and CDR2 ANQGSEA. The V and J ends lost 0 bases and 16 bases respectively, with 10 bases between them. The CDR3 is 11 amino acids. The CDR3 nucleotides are TGCAGCGTTGAAGAGAGGCAGCCTCTGACTTTC. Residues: CSVEERQPLTF.

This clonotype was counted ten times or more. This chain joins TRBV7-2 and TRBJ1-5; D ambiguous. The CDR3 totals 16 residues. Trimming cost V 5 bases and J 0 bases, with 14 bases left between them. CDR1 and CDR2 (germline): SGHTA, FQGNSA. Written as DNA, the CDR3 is TGTGCCAGCAGCCAAGAACCAGGCCATAGCAATCAGCCCCAGCATTTT. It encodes CASSQEPGHSNQPQHF. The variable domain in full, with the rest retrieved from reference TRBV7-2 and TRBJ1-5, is GAGVSQSPSNKVTEKGKDVELRCDPISGHTALYWYRQSLGQGLEFLIYFQGNSAPDKSGLPSDRFSAERTGGSVSTLTIQRTQQEDSAVYLCASSQEPGHSNQPQHFGDGTRLSIL.

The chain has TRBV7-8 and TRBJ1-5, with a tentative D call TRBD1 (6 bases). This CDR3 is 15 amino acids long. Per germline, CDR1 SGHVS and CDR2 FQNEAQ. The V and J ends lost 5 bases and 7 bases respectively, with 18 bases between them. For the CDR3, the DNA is TGTGCCAGCAGCACTGGATCGACAGGTTACCAGCCCCAGCATTTT. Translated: CASSTGSTGYQPQHF.

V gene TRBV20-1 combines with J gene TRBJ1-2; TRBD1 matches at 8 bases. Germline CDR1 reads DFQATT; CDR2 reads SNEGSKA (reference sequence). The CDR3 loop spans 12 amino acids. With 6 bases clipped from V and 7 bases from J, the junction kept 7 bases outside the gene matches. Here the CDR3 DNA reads TGCAGTGCAGAGACAGGGGAGGCTGGCTACACCTTC. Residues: CSAETGEAGYTF.

The CDR3 nucleotides are TGTGCCAGCAGTACGACCGGGACAACGGACGAAAAACTGTTTTTT. It translates to CASSTTGTTDEKLFF. V usage is TRBV2 and J usage is TRBJ1-4; possibly TRBD1 for D (6 bases). V was cut by 5 bases and J by 8 bases, with 18 bases left in between. The germline V gene has CDR1 SNHLY and CDR2 FYNNEI. This CDR3 is built from 15 residues. The full variable domain, with the rest looked up from reference TRBV2 and TRBJ1-4, is EPEVTQTPSHQVTQMGQEVILRCVPISNHLYFYWYRQILGQKVEFLVSFYNNEISEKSEIFDDQFSVERPDGSNFTLKIRSTKLEDSAMYFCASSTTGTTDEKLFFGSGTQLSVL.

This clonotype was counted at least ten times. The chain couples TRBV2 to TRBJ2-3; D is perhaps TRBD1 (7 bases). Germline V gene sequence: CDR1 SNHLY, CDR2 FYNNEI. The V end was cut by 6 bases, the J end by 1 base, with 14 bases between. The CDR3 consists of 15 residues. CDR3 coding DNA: TGTGCCAGCAGACCAGGGGGGCGTGGCACAGATACGCAGTATTTT. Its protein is CASRPGGRGTDTQYF.

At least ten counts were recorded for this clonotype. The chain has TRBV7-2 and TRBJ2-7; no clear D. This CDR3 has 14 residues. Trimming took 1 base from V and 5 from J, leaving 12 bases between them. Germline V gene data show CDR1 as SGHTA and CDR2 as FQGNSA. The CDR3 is CASSLGGRGNEQYF. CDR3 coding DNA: TGTGCCAGCAGCTTAGGAGGCAGAGGAAACGAGCAGTACTTC.